These 23 T cell receptor beta chains share one sample of origin, sequenced in a study of T cell responses to AZD1222 COVID-19 vaccine. Generated by immunoSEQ multiplex PCR, the TCRdb table keeps only in-frame clones and is missing some. The sample yields 100,000 to 150,000 clones, 90% seen once. This material consisted of peripheral blood, taken on day 0 of MenACWY control vaccination. The receptors were gathered from an adult in good health.

J is TRBJ1-4 and V is TRBV5-1; possibly TRBD1 for D (5 bases). CDR3 length: 13 amino acids. V lost 7 bases and J lost 10, with 17 bases in between. Germline loops: CDR1 SGHRS, CDR2 YFSETQ. CDR3 in amino acids: CASVRDLDGKLFF. In DNA form, the CDR3 reads TGCGCCAGCGTCCGGGACTTAGATGGAAAACTGTTTTTT.

V usage is TRBV6-4 and J usage is TRBJ2-4, with D perhaps matching TRBD1 (5 bases). Trimming left V 3 bases short and J 0 bases short, with 12 bases between. The V gene's germline CDR1 is MRHNA and CDR2 SNTAGT. CDR3 size: 16 residues. The CDR3 DNA is TGTGCCAGCAGTGATCTCGGACAAATAGCCAAAAACATTCAGTACTTC. Its protein product is CASSDLGQIAKNIQYF.

V usage is TRBV9 and J usage is TRBJ2-1, with TRBD2 identical over 10 bases. CDR3 length: 16 residues. The J segment lost 7 bases and the V segment lost 3 bases, leaving 10 bases of the junction unmatched. Germline V gives CDR1 SGDLS, CDR2 YYNGEE. This chain's CDR3 is CASSELLAGNENEQFF. Here the CDR3 DNA reads TGTGCCAGCAGCGAACTACTAGCGGGAAATGAAAATGAGCAGTTCTTC.

The rearrangement joins TRBV28 to TRBJ2-1; tentatively, D is TRBD1 or TRBD2 (6 bases each). Germline CDR1 and CDR2: MDHEN and SYDVKM. The CDR3 extends over 14 amino acids. V shed 10 bases and J shed 1 base, with 14 bases lying between them. The CDR3 DNA sequence: TGTGCCACACATAAAGGGGGGTCCTACAATGAGCAGTTCTTC. This sequence encodes CATHKGGSYNEQFF.

The genes are TRBV5-1 and TRBJ1-5; D gene uncertain. V dropped 4 bases and J dropped 3 bases, with 5 bases sitting between them. The V gene's germline CDR1 is SGHRS and CDR2 YFSETQ. This CDR3 spans 12 amino acids. Here the CDR3 reads CASSPFNQPQHF. The CDR3 DNA follows: TGCGCCAGCAGCCCCTTCAATCAGCCCCAGCATTTT.

V and J are TRBV3-1 (or the pseudogene TRBV3-2) and TRBJ2-1; 9 nucleotides match TRBD1. The germline gives CDR1 LGHDT, CDR2 YNNKEL (reference sequence). V gave up 7 bases and J gave up 5 bases; unmatched junction bases: 6. This CDR3 comprises 14 residues. CDR3 DNA sequence: TGTGCCAGCACCAGGACAGGGGAGGACAATGAGCAGTTCTTC. Its translation is CASTRTGEDNEQFF.

The chain has TRBV15 and TRBJ2-7; maybe TRBD1 (6 bases). The CDR3 loop spans 15 amino acids. Germline CDR1 reads LNHNV; CDR2 reads YYDKDF (reference sequence). V was pared by 0 bases and J by 4 bases, with 13 bases between. The CDR3 is CATSRDPPDRYEQYV. In DNA, the CDR3 is TGTGCCACCAGCAGAGATCCTCCGGACAGATACGAGCAGTACGTC.

The chain is built from TRBV21-1 and TRBJ1-4; the table's D gene call, TRBD1, was not cross checked with the DNA. TRBV21-1 is tagged as a pseudogene. This CDR3 is 18 amino acids long. CDR3 region: CASSNKHRVEIEMRKLFF. CDR3 nucleotide sequence: TGTGCCAGCAGCAACAAACACAGGGTCGAGATCGAAATGAGGAAACTGTTTTTT.

The chain links TRBV6-1 to TRBJ2-5; 8 bases align to TRBD2. The CDR3 is 14 amino acids. Germline V gene lookup returns CDR1 MNHNS and CDR2 SASEGT. The ends lost 4 bases at V and 4 bases at J; junction bases unmatched: 5. CDR3 DNA sequence: TGTGCCAGCAGTGTAGCGGGAATCTTAGAGACCCAGTACTTC. This translates into CASSVAGILETQYF.

V gene TRBV7-3 combines with J gene TRBJ1-2; no firm D call. Trimming stripped 1 base from V and 3 bases from J, with 12 bases between. Germline loops: CDR1 SGHTA, CDR2 FQGTGA. The CDR3 covers 15 residues. The DNA for the CDR3 is TGTGCCAGCAGCTTAAACCCAGAAGCTGACTATGGCTACACCTTC. Its translation is CASSLNPEADYGYTF.

This clone was counted once. The chain couples TRBV28 to TRBJ1-3; no firm D call. This CDR3 is 13 amino acids long. V gave up 4 bases and J gave up 1 base, with 5 bases separating them. The germline V gene encodes CDR1 MDHEN and CDR2 SYDVKM. CDR3 DNA: TGTGCCAGCAGTTGGAGTTCTGGAAACACCATATATTTT. Translated, it gives CASSWSSGNTIYF.

The chain is built from TRBV20-1 and TRBJ2-3, with TRBD2 matching over 7 bases. V shed 3 bases, J shed 2 bases, and the junction held 17 bases outside the gene matches. Looked up from germline, CDR1 is DFQATT and CDR2 is SNEGSKA (reference sequence). This CDR3 has 18 residues. In nucleotides, the CDR3 is TGCAGTGCTAGTACGGGGCTAGCGGTATATCGGCCCACAGATACGCAGTATTTT. This gives the protein CSASTGLAVYRPTDTQYF.

The chain recombines TRBV6-5 with TRBJ1-6; TRBD1 matches at 9 bases. There are 14 residues in the CDR3. The germline CDR1 and CDR2 sequences are MNHEY and SVGAGI. J gave up 10 bases and V 4 bases, and 5 bases lay outside the gene matches. This CDR3 reads CASSWRTGDSPLHF. The CDR3 coding sequence is TGTGCCAGCAGTTGGCGGACAGGGGACTCACCCCTCCACTTT.

This clone is a singleton in its sample. This chain uses TRBV6-6 with TRBJ1-5; D remains ambiguous. Germline assignment: CDR1 MNHNY and CDR2 SVGAGI (reference sequence). Trimming removed 6 bases from V and 1 base from J, with 10 bases in between. The CDR3 totals 14 residues. CDR3 sequence (DNA): TGTGCCAGCAGAGAGACATTGAGCAATCAGCCCCAGCATTTT. Its translation: CASRETLSNQPQHF.

J is TRBJ2-5 and V is TRBV27, with D perhaps TRBD2 (6 bases). The CDR3 length is 16 residues. The ends were cut back, 4 bases at V and 8 bases at J, with 23 bases in the middle. The germline CDR1 and CDR2 sequences are MNHEY and SMNVEV (reference sequence). The CDR3 DNA is TGTGCCAGCAGTTCATCCCGCGCGGTAGCGGATCTTACCCAGTACTTC. The encoded protein is CASSSSRAVADLTQYF.

The gene calls are TRBV7-3 and TRBJ2-6; D is ambiguous. The ends were cut back, 5 bases at V and 4 bases at J, with 12 bases in the middle. The CDR3 length is 15 residues. Per germline, CDR1 SGHTA and CDR2 FQGTGA. CDR3 coding DNA: TGTGCCAGCAGCCCGTCGGGCGCGGGGGCCAACGTCCTGACTTTC. It yields the protein CASSPSGAGANVLTF.

The chain couples TRBV3-1 (or the pseudogene TRBV3-2) to TRBJ2-2, with D perhaps matching TRBD1 or TRBD2 (5 bases each). V lost 8 bases to trimming and J lost 5 bases, with 9 bases between them. The CDR3 is 12 residues long. Germline values: CDR1 LGHDT, CDR2 YNNKEL (reference sequence). CDR3 in amino acids: CASGGRTGELFF. The CDR3 DNA is TGTGCCAGCGGGGGAAGGACCGGGGAGCTGTTTTTT.

In this sample, this clone is medium-sized. This CDR3 reads CASSRFEGDADEQYF. CDR3 coding DNA: TGTGCCAGCAGCCGATTTGAGGGGGACGCAGACGAGCAGTACTTC. The chain joins TRBV4-2 to TRBJ2-7; TRBD1 might be the D (6 bases). Trimming removed 4 bases at V and 5 bases at J, with 18 bases between. Germline V gives CDR1 LGHNA, CDR2 YNFKEQ. The CDR3 is 15 amino acids.

V and J are TRBV5-4 and TRBJ1-4; D gene uncertain. Germline-derived CDR1 and CDR2 are SGHNT and YYREEE (reference sequence). The CDR3 extends over 14 amino acids. The ends were cut back, 4 bases at V and 0 bases at J, with 7 bases in the middle. As DNA, the CDR3 is TGTGCCAGCAGCCAAGATGCAACTAATGAAAAACTGTTTTTT. It yields the protein CASSQDATNEKLFF.

The genes are TRBV7-9 and TRBJ2-2; D is unclear. Trimming took 6 bases from V and 6 from J, leaving 11 bases between them. Germline loops: CDR1 SEHNR, CDR2 FQNEAQ (reference sequence). The CDR3 contains 13 residues. CDR3 DNA: TGTGCCAGCAGAACTACCGCTTCCGGGGAGCTGTTTTTT. This encodes CASRTTASGELFF.

V gene TRBV7-8 combines with J gene TRBJ1-4, with 8 bases that match TRBD1. Germline V gene data show CDR1 as SGHVS and CDR2 as FQNEAQ. The CDR3 totals 16 residues. V was clipped by 4 bases and J by 7 bases; unmatched bases: 11. The CDR3 bases are TGTGCCAGCAGCTCGACCGGACAGGGCCGGGGTGAAAAACTGTTTTTT. Translation gives CASSSTGQGRGEKLFF.

The V call is TRBV19, the J call TRBJ2-7; D gene ambiguous. This CDR3 is built from 13 residues. V lost 1 base and J lost 3, with 7 bases in between. CDR1 and CDR2 (germline): LNHDA, SQIVND (reference sequence). The DNA of the CDR3 is TGTGCCAGTAGTATAGTGCACAACTACGAGCAGTACTTC. Translating it yields CASSIVHNYEQYF. Supplemented by reference TRBV19 and TRBJ2-7, the full variable domain reads DGGITQSPKYLFRKEGQNVTLSCEQNLNHDAMYWYRQDPGQGLRLIYYSQIVNDFQKGDIAEGYSVSREKKESFPLTVTSAQKNPTAFYLCASSIVHNYEQYFGPGTRLTVT.

This chain joins TRBV15 and TRBJ2-3, with 14 bases matching TRBD2. The CDR3 runs to 17 residues. CDR1 is LNHNV, CDR2 YYDKDF, per germline (reference sequence). The V gene end was trimmed by 5 bases and the J gene end by 5 bases; junction bases not matched to a gene: 9. CDR3 region: CATSERGLAGVKDTQYF. DNA for the CDR3: TGTGCCACCAGCGAACGGGGACTAGCGGGAGTCAAAGATACGCAGTATTTT. The whole variable domain, filled in from reference TRBV15 and TRBJ2-3, reads DAMVIQNPRYQVTQFGKPVTLSCSQTLNHNVMYWYQQKSSQAPKLLFHYYDKDFNNEADTPDNFQSRRPNTSFCFLDIRSPGLGDTAMYLCATSERGLAGVKDTQYFGPGTRLTVL.